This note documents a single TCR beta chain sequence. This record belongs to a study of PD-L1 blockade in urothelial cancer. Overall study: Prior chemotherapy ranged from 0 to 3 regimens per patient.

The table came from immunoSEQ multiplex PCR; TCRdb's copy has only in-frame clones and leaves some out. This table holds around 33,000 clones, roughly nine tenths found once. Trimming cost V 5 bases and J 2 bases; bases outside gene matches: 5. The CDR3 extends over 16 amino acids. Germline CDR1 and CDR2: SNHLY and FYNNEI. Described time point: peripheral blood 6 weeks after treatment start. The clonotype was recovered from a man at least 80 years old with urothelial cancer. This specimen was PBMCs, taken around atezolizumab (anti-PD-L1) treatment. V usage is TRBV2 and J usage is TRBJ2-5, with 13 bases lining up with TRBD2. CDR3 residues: CASSIPGLAGQETQYF. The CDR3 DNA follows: TGTGCCAGCAGTATTCCGGGACTAGCGGGACAAGAGACCCAGTACTTC. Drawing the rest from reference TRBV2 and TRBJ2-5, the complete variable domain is EPEVTQTPSHQVTQMGQEVILRCVPISNHLYFYWYRQILGQKVEFLVSFYNNEISEKSEIFDDQFSVERPDGSNFTLKIRSTKLEDSAMYFCASSIPGLAGQETQYFGPGTRLLVL.